A selection of T cell receptor beta chains follows, all from one sample in a study of T-cell reconstitution after alpha-beta-depleted transplantation in children. Via MiXCR, TCRdb re-called the PCR reads, giving one row per CDR3 protein. The sample includes fewer than 350,000 distinct CDR3 sequences, 9.5% to 13% seen only once; the top ten take about 8%. The sample was PBMCs, taken before TCRalphabeta/CD19-depleted stem cell transplant. The receptor set was obtained from a boy in the first two years of life with acute myeloid leukemia, due to receive a stem cell transplant. The CDR3 runs from the conserved cysteine through the conserved F or W. Fields, in order: J gene, D gene, CDR3 length, V gene, CDR3 protein. A D gene is named only where the DNA matches it firmly.

j_gene: TRBJ2-2; d_gene: .; len: 16; v_gene: TRBV5-6; CDR3aa: CASSLGQARKTGELFF
j_gene: TRBJ2-2; d_gene: TRBD2; len: 18; v_gene: TRBV20-1; CDR3aa: CSAIPRPTSGSSVGELFF
j_gene: TRBJ2-2; d_gene: .; len: 15; v_gene: TRBV6-1; CDR3aa: CASIAAPANTGELFF
j_gene: TRBJ2-5; d_gene: .; len: 14; v_gene: TRBV6-2/TRBV6-3; CDR3aa: CASSPRQEQETQYF
j_gene: TRBJ1-2; d_gene: TRBD1; len: 14; v_gene: TRBV29-1; CDR3aa: CSVEEAGTGDGYTF
j_gene: TRBJ2-2; d_gene: .; len: 15; v_gene: TRBV13; CDR3aa: CASSSEYDHTGELFF
j_gene: TRBJ2-3; d_gene: .; len: 15; v_gene: TRBV5-1; CDR3aa: CASSFLASSTDTQYF
j_gene: TRBJ2-5; d_gene: TRBD2; len: 15; v_gene: TRBV2; CDR3aa: CASSALAEGSAAQYF
j_gene: TRBJ1-2; d_gene: TRBD1; len: 15; v_gene: TRBV7-2; CDR3aa: CASSERTGILYGYTF
j_gene: TRBJ1-6; d_gene: TRBD1; len: 13; v_gene: TRBV20-1; CDR3aa: CSALGTARSPLHF
j_gene: TRBJ2-3; d_gene: TRBD2; len: 16; v_gene: TRBV9; CDR3aa: CASSGLTGGLADTQYF
j_gene: TRBJ2-7; d_gene: TRBD2; len: 14; v_gene: TRBV25-1; CDR3aa: CASRESGSGYEQYF
j_gene: TRBJ2-5; d_gene: .; len: 17; v_gene: TRBV21-1; CDR3aa: CASSKDSKKGYQETQYF
j_gene: TRBJ2-7; d_gene: TRBD1; len: 14; v_gene: TRBV20-1; CDR3aa: CSARLTRDRNEQYF